This T cell receptor (beta chain) is from a study of blood T cell repertoires in COVID-19. This CDR3 has 16 residues. V was cut by 1 base and J by 1 base, with 11 bases left in between. Germline values: CDR1 LNHDA, CDR2 SQIVND (reference sequence). Clones were sequenced by immunoSEQ multiplex PCR, and TCRdb holds only the in-frame ones, with some missing. The sample carries approximately 130,000 clones, roughly 79% recorded once. The TCR sequence derives from a human donor in a cohort sampled during active COVID-19. This chain links TRBV19 with TRBJ1-5, with D perhaps matching TRBD1 (6 bases). The specimen was peripheral blood. The CDR3 sequence is CASSIVRGNSNQPQHF. CDR3 bases: TGTGCCAGTAGTATAGTTAGGGGGAACAGCAATCAGCCCCAGCATTTT.